This T cell receptor (beta chain) was obtained from a study of identical twins. Trimming took 1 base from V and 4 from J; bases not matched to a gene: 4. Germline V CDR1 and CDR2: SGHRS, YFSETQ. The CDR3 loop spans 15 amino acids. Study-wide results and limits: Where beta out-of-frame sequences were concerned, excess twin sharing was weaker. With monozygotic twins, out-of-frame TCR alpha sharing exceeded what models estimated.

TCRdb re-called the 5' RACE reads through MiXCR, storing one row per CDR3 protein. The table records some 1,600,000 distinct CDR3 sequences, around 29% of them present only once. As concerns this clonotype: Its antigen is undetermined. A much larger clone lies a single base off, so this may be a read error.

Specimen: cord blood. The clonotype originates from a newborn girl in good health. This sequence joins TRBV5-1 and TRBJ2-1; 8 bases line up with TRBD2. This CDR3 is CASSLPASGYNEQFF. In DNA form, the CDR3 reads TGCGCCAGCAGCTTGCCGGCTAGCGGGTACAATGAGCAGTTCTTC.